The 18 T cell receptor beta chains below all came from one sample that was sequenced in a study of graft-versus-host responses after intestinal transplantation. Only in-frame clones appear in the TCRdb table, and some are missing; sequencing was by immunoSEQ multiplex PCR. Altogether around 100,000 clones are present, approximately 93% being singletons, with the ten largest covering approximately 1.2%. Their specific antigens are unknown. The specimen was unstimulated CD8+ T cells sorted from spleen or lymph node cells, collected before transplant. The receptors shown here come from a human donor who was the organ donor for an intestinal transplant.

The genes are TRBV4-3 and TRBJ1-1; D not resolved. The length of the CDR3 is 13 residues. Germline-derived CDR1 and CDR2 are LGHNA and YSLEER. Trimming cost V 0 bases and J 6 bases, with 8 bases left between them. In nucleotides, the CDR3 is TGCGCCAGCAGCCAAGATGCAGGCGCTGAAGCTTTCTTT. Its protein is CASSQDAGAEAFF.

The sample holds one count of this clone. The rearrangement joins TRBV7-3 to TRBJ1-1; D is unclear. Trimming removed 6 bases from V and 1 base from J, with 9 bases in between. Looked up from germline, CDR1 is SGHTA and CDR2 is FQGTGA. The CDR3 extends over 13 amino acids. CDR3 in amino acids: CASRSAENTEAFF. CDR3 bases: TGTGCCAGCAGATCGGCGGAGAACACTGAAGCTTTCTTT. Together with reference TRBV7-3 and TRBJ1-1, the CDR3 gives the full variable domain: GAGVSQTPSNKVTEKGKYVELRCDPISGHTALYWYRQSLGQGPEFLIYFQGTGAADDSGLPNDRFFAVRPEGSVSTLKIQRTERGDSAVYLCASRSAENTEAFFGQGTRLTVV.

This clone was seen only once. This chain joins TRBV13 and TRBJ1-6, with D possibly being TRBD1 (6 bases). V shed 5 bases and J shed 0 bases, with 11 bases lying between them. The CDR3 runs to 16 residues. The germline gives CDR1 PRHDT, CDR2 FYEKMQ (reference sequence). CDR3 sequence reads: CASSPRGGSYNSPLHF. CDR3 coding DNA: TGTGCCAGCAGCCCGAGGGGGGGCTCCTATAATTCACCCCTCCACTTT. Complete variable domain (other parts from reference TRBV13 and TRBJ1-6): AAGVIQSPRHLIKEKRETATLKCYPIPRHDTVYWYQQGPGQDPQFLISFYEKMQSDKGSIPDRFSAQQFSDYHSELNMSSLELGDSALYFCASSPRGGSYNSPLHFGNGTRLTVT.

This chain's CDR3 is CASTLKFKGSYGYTF. The CDR3 DNA reads TGTGCCAGCACCCTAAAATTCAAAGGGTCCTATGGCTACACCTTC. The chain carries TRBV27 and TRBJ1-2, with D hard to call. Germline V CDR1 and CDR2: MNHEY, SMNVEV (reference sequence). The CDR3 loop spans 15 amino acids. The germline V and J ends were trimmed by 7 bases and 4 bases, with 19 bases remaining between them.

This clone occurred once. The J gene is TRBJ1-2, the V gene TRBV27; D gene uncertain. The CDR3 is 15 residues long. CDR1 and CDR2 (germline): MNHEY, SMNVEV (reference sequence). Trimming left V 6 bases short and J 3 bases short, with 17 bases between. The CDR3 spells CASSPDPTWDYGYTF. The CDR3 DNA follows: TGTGCCAGCAGCCCCGACCCGACGTGGGACTATGGCTACACCTTC.

This chain joins TRBV10-3 and TRBJ2-7; 11 bases align to TRBD2. After removal of 11 bases from V and 4 bases from J, the junction contained 7 bases not matched to a gene. This CDR3 comprises 13 residues. Germline CDR1 ENHRY, CDR2 SYGVKD. CDR3 in DNA: TGTGCCGTTTCCGGGACTAGCGGTTACGAGCAGTACTTC. It codes for CAVSGTSGYEQYF.

The J gene is TRBJ2-7, the V gene TRBV28; no clear D. The CDR3 contains 12 residues. Trimming cost V 6 bases and J 9 bases, with 15 bases left between them. The germline CDR1 and CDR2 sequences are MDHEN and SYDVKM. This chain's CDR3 is CASSRTSPRQYF. CDR3 coding DNA: TGTGCCAGCAGCCGGACCAGCCCCAGGCAGTACTTC.

The CDR3 DNA reads as TGTGCCATCAGGGAACTAGCGGGGACGGCCGAGCAGTACTTC. Its translation: CAIRELAGTAEQYF. V is TRBV10-3 and J is TRBJ2-7; 10 nucleotides match TRBD2. Per the germline V gene, CDR1 is ENHRY and CDR2 is SYGVKD. The length of the CDR3 is 14 residues. The ends lost 6 bases at V and 6 bases at J; junction bases unmatched: 8.

This sequence joins TRBV5-6 and TRBJ1-2; 11 bases fit TRBD1. The length of the CDR3 is 16 residues. From germline, CDR1 is SGHDT and CDR2 YYEEEE. V shed 0 bases, J shed 3 bases, and the junction held 4 bases outside the gene matches. CDR3 nucleotides: TGTGCCAGCAGCTTGGGGACAGGGGGCTTGGACTATGGCTACACCTTC. This gives the protein CASSLGTGGLDYGYTF.

This chain joins TRBV4-1 and TRBJ2-5, with TRBD1 identical over 8 bases. Germline V gives CDR1 MGHRA, CDR2 YSYEKL. V lost 4 bases and J lost 5; bases outside the gene matches: 9. The CDR3 has 15 amino acids. The CDR3, as DNA: TGCGCCAGCAGCCGAAACGGCAGGGGGCAGGAGACCCAGTACTTC. Its translation is CASSRNGRGQETQYF.

This CDR3 is CASSQSIDPFRGGAPYEQYF. DNA for the CDR3: TGCGCCAGCAGTCAATCGATTGACCCCTTTAGGGGAGGGGCTCCCTACGAGCAGTACTTC. The chain is built from TRBV23-1 and TRBJ2-7; 7 bases fit TRBD2. TRBV23-1 is classed as an ORF, of uncertain function. The CDR3 is made up of 20 amino acids. The trim removed 0 bases at V and 2 bases at J, leaving 19 bases unmatched.

V is TRBV28 and J is TRBJ2-7; maybe TRBD2 (6 bases). Germline CDR1 reads MDHEN; CDR2 reads SYDVKM. CDR3 length equals 15 residues. The V gene lost 5 bases and the J gene lost 3 bases, with 17 bases spanning the gap. The CDR3: CASSTLIGGDYEQYF. The CDR3, as DNA: TGTGCCAGCAGTACACTGATCGGAGGGGACTACGAGCAGTACTTC. The full variable domain, completed using reference TRBV28 and TRBJ2-7, is DVKVTQSSRYLVKRTGEKVFLECVQDMDHENMFWYRQDPGLGLRLIYFSYDVKMKEKGDIPEGYSVSREKKERFSLILESASTNQTSMYLCASSTLIGGDYEQYFGPGTRLTVT.

This chain joins TRBV6-5 and TRBJ2-5; D is ambiguous. V was shortened by 7 bases and J by 7 bases, with 10 bases between the two germline ends. This CDR3 region has 11 residues. Germline lookup yields CDR1 MNHEY and CDR2 SVGAGI. CDR3 sequence reads: CASNPPGTQYF. The CDR3, as DNA: TGTGCCAGCAACCCACCGGGGACCCAGTACTTC.

This chain joins TRBV7-8 and TRBJ2-7; 9 positions match TRBD1. The CDR3 is 15 amino acids. Germline CDR1 SGHVS, CDR2 FQNEAQ. J was trimmed by 7 bases and V by 3 bases; bases with no gene match: 10. CDR3 loop: CASSFTQGQGREQYF. CDR3 bases: TGTGCCAGCAGCTTCACCCAGGGACAGGGAAGGGAGCAGTACTTC.

CDR3 loop: CAGTGETATDTQYF. CDR3 DNA: TGTGCCGGAACGGGCGAGACGGCCACAGATACGCAGTATTTT. This rearrangement joins TRBV7-3 to TRBJ2-3; D unresolved. This CDR3 spans 14 amino acids. Trimming cost V 11 bases and J 2 bases, with 17 bases left between them. Germline CDR1 SGHTA, CDR2 FQGTGA.

J is TRBJ2-3 and V is TRBV7-8; TRBD1 might be the D (5 bases). Trimming removed 1 base at V and 4 bases at J, with 6 bases between. The germline V gene has CDR1 SGHVS and CDR2 FQNEAQ. This CDR3 has 13 residues. CDR3 coding DNA: TGTGCCAGCAGCTTAGAGGGGCCAGATACGCAGTATTTT. Translated, it gives CASSLEGPDTQYF. The whole variable domain, remainder taken from reference TRBV7-8 and TRBJ2-3, is GAGVSQSPRYKVAKRGQDVALRCDPISGHVSLFWYQQALGQGPEFLTYFQNEAQLDKSGLPSDRFFAERPEGSVSTLKIQRTQQEDSAVYLCASSLEGPDTQYFGPGTRLTVL.

The chain recombines TRBV7-6 with TRBJ2-7; D is unresolved. V lost 1 base and J lost 1, with 11 bases in between. The germline gives CDR1 SGHVS, CDR2 FNYEAQ. There are 15 residues in the CDR3. For the CDR3, the DNA is TGTGCCAGCAGCTTAGGGCCCGATGGGTCCTACGAGCAGTACTTC. Translating gives CASSLGPDGSYEQYF.

This chain connects TRBV9 to TRBJ2-7, with 8 bases identical to TRBD2. The CDR3 consists of 15 residues. The ends lost 0 bases at V and 1 base at J; junction bases unmatched: 3. Germline V gene lookup returns CDR1 SGDLS and CDR2 YYNGEE. The CDR3 DNA reads as TGTGCCAGCAGCGTAGGGCTAGCGGGTTCCTACGAGCAGTACTTC. This codes for CASSVGLAGSYEQYF.